One sample yielded the 15 T cell receptor beta chains listed below, sequenced in a study of Graves' ophthalmopathy and Graves' hyperthyroidism. RNA transcripts provided the template for amplifying TCR beta CDR3 regions. The authors performed first-round RT-PCR with HTBI primers and then a second-round multiplex PCR. TCRdb redid the calling of the multiplex PCR reads with MiXCR, one entry per CDR3 protein. The sample lists 900,000 to 1,200,000 distinct CDR3 sequences, less than 45% occurring once. The sequenced sample was peripheral blood or thyroid tissue (not recorded which). These receptors all stem from an adult man with Graves' hyperthyroidism.

The CDR3 DNA sequence: TGTGCCAGCAGTATCTTACCCTACGAGCAGTACTTC. Translated: CASSILPYEQYF. This chain joins TRBV7-8 and TRBJ2-7; D not resolved. V was shortened by 6 bases and J by 2 bases, with 8 bases between the two germline ends. The length of the CDR3 is 12 residues. Germline CDR1 is SGHVS and CDR2 is FQNEAQ.

This clonotype was detected a few times. V usage is TRBV18 and J usage is TRBJ2-2; TRBD2 might be the D (6 bases). The V end lost 0 bases, the J end lost 7 bases, and 12 bases lay between the germline ends. Per germline, CDR1 KGHSH and CDR2 LQKENI. This CDR3 has 15 residues. CDR3 in DNA: TGTGCCAGCTCACCACCGGGACTGAAGGGCGGGGAGCTGTTTTTT. It yields the protein CASSPPGLKGGELFF.

At least ten counts were recorded for this clonotype. V gene TRBV2 combines with J gene TRBJ2-7; D possibly matches TRBD1 or TRBD2 (5 bases each). Between the trimmed V and J ends, which lost 2 bases and 0 bases, there was a span of 17 bases. The CDR3 is 17 amino acids. Germline CDR1 reads SNHLY; CDR2 reads FYNNEI. CDR3 sequence reads: CASSETAGGWGSYEQYF. The CDR3 nucleotides are TGTGCCAGCAGTGAAACTGCTGGGGGATGGGGCTCCTACGAGCAGTACTTC.

This rearrangement joins TRBV10-3 to TRBJ1-1, with a possible D match to TRBD1 (5 bases). Germline V lookup: CDR1 ENHRY, CDR2 SYGVKD. V was shortened by 3 bases and J by 0 bases, with 8 bases between the two germline ends. The CDR3 totals 14 residues. The CDR3, as DNA: TGTGCCATCAGTGAATGGGGGGTGAACACTGAAGCTTTCTTT. It codes for CAISEWGVNTEAFF.

This rearrangement joins TRBV18 to TRBJ1-4; D is unresolved. The CDR3 is made up of 14 amino acids. V was clipped by 1 base and J by 6 bases, with 9 bases between them. The V gene's germline CDR1 is KGHSH and CDR2 LQKENI. In nucleotides, the CDR3 is TGTGCCAGCTCACCACTCTTGAGTGATGAAAAACTGTTTTTT. Residues: CASSPLLSDEKLFF.

Many counts were recorded for this clonotype. For the CDR3, the DNA is TGTGCCAGTAGTATTCGGACAGGCAGCGCCTACGAGCAGTACTTC. This codes for CASSIRTGSAYEQYF. The chain couples TRBV19 to TRBJ2-7, with 7 bases fitting TRBD1. The germline V gene has CDR1 LNHDA and CDR2 SQIVND (reference sequence). The CDR3 runs 15 residues. The V and J ends lost 3 bases and 2 bases, in that order; junction bases with no gene match: 7. The variable domain in full, completed from reference TRBV19 and TRBJ2-7, reads DGGITQSPKYLFRKEGQNVTLSCEQNLNHDAMYWYRQDPGQGLRLIYYSQIVNDFQKGDIAEGYSVSREKKESFPLTVTSAQKNPTAFYLCASSIRTGSAYEQYFGPGTRLTVT.

In the case of this clonotype: A single base separates this from a much larger clone, so it may be a read error. The V call is TRBV7-2, the J call TRBJ1-4; 7 nucleotides align to TRBD1. Germline CDR1 SGHTA, CDR2 FQGNSA. CDR3 length equals 14 residues. Trimming at V came to 5 bases and at J to 7 bases, leaving 7 bases not matched to a gene. The CDR3 sequence: CASSHGTVTEKLFF. CDR3 sequence (DNA): TGTGCCAGCAGCCACGGGACAGTAACTGAAAAACTGTTTTTT.

The V and J genes are TRBV10-3 and TRBJ1-3; no reliable D call. The CDR3 is 17 amino acids. Germline V gene sequence: CDR1 ENHRY, CDR2 SYGVKD. V gave up 1 base and J gave up 0 bases, with 13 bases separating them. The CDR3 region has the DNA TGTGCCATCAGTGAGTTGTGGACGAGGAGCTCTGGAAACACCATATATTTT. As protein: CAISELWTRSSGNTIYF.

V gene TRBV7-3 combines with J gene TRBJ2-2, with 10 bases that match TRBD2. With 8 bases clipped from V and 2 bases from J, the junction kept 11 bases outside the gene matches. The CDR3 is 17 amino acids. Germline CDR1 reads SGHTA; CDR2 reads FQGTGA. In DNA, the CDR3 is TGTGCCAGCTGGTCTCCTAGCGGGAGTATAAACACCGGGGAGCTGTTTTTT. Encoded protein: CASWSPSGSINTGELFF.

The chain recombines TRBV9 with TRBJ1-4; tentative D call: TRBD1 (6 bases). There are 16 residues in the CDR3. Germline-derived CDR1 and CDR2 are SGDLS and YYNGEE. Between the trimmed V and J ends, which lost 3 bases and 4 bases, there was a span of 16 bases. CDR3 protein: CASSALGQRDNEKLFF. The CDR3 DNA is TGTGCCAGCAGCGCCCTAGGACAGAGAGATAATGAAAAACTGTTTTTT.

With regard to this clonotype: One junction end does not reproduce the germline sequence, and a read error may be involved. The rearrangement joins TRBV7-8 to TRBJ2-7, with 9 bases lining up with TRBD2. From germline, CDR1 is SGHVS and CDR2 FQNEAQ. CDR3 length equals 14 residues. This CDR3 is CTSRVLAGTYEQYF. In DNA, the CDR3 is TGTACCAGCAGAGTCCTAGCGGGAACCTACGAGCAGTACTTC.

The V call is TRBV19, the J call TRBJ2-3; the D is unclear. Trimming took off 8 bases at V and 4 bases at J, with 16 bases between the two ends. The length of the CDR3 is 14 residues. CDR1 and CDR2 (germline): LNHDA, SQIVND (reference sequence). The CDR3 spells CASSALSSSDTQYF. In nucleotides, the CDR3 is TGTGCCAGTTCGGCTCTGAGTTCATCAGATACGCAGTATTTT.

The chain is built from TRBV2 and TRBJ2-5, with 7 bases identical to TRBD2. There are 15 residues in the CDR3. The germline V gene encodes CDR1 SNHLY and CDR2 FYNNEI. V shed 10 bases and J 2 bases; nucleotides not matched to a gene: 13. The CDR3 nucleotides are TGTGCCAAAGATAGAAGCGGGGAACAACAAGAGACCCAGTACTTC. This translates into CAKDRSGEQQETQYF.

This rearrangement joins TRBV5-1 to TRBJ2-5; 9 bases line up with TRBD1. J was trimmed by 5 bases and V by 4 bases; bases with no gene match: 9. Per germline, CDR1 SGHRS and CDR2 YFSETQ. The CDR3 runs to 15 residues. The DNA for the CDR3 is TGCGCCAGCAGCCGGGACAGGGTGGGTGAGGAGACCCAGTACTTC. Protein: CASSRDRVGEETQYF. The full variable domain, its missing parts supplied by reference TRBV5-1 and TRBJ2-5, is KAGVTQTPRYLIKTRGQQVTLSCSPISGHRSVSWYQQTPGQGLQFLFEYFSETQRNKGNFPGRFSGRQFSNSRSEMNVSTLELGDSALYLCASSRDRVGEETQYFGPGTRLLVL.

The J gene is TRBJ2-6, the V gene TRBV10-2; tentatively, D is TRBD1 (5 bases). The CDR3 loop spans 18 amino acids. V gave up 2 bases and J gave up 0 bases, with 14 bases separating them. Per the germline V gene, CDR1 is WSHSY and CDR2 is SAAADI. The CDR3 protein is CASSEQGIFSSGANVLTF. Here the CDR3 DNA reads TGCGCCAGCAGTGAGCAGGGAATATTTAGCTCTGGGGCCAACGTCCTGACTTTC.